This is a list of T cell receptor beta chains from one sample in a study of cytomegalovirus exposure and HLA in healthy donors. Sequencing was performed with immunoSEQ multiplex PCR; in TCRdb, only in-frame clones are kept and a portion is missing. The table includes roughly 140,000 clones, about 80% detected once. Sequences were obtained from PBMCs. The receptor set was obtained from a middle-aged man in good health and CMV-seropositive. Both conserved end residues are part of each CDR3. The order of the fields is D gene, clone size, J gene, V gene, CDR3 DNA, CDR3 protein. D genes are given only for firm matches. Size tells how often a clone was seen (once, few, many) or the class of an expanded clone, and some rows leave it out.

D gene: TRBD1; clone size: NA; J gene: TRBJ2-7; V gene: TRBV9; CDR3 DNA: TGTGCCAGCAGCGTAAGGTCGGACAGGCTATTCGAGCAGTACTTC; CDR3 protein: CASSVRSDRLFEQYF
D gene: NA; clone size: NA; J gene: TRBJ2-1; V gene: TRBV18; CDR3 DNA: TGTGCCAGCTCACAAAACCCCGGACAGAGCTCCTACAATGAGCAGTTCTTC; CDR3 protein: CASSQNPGQSSYNEQFF
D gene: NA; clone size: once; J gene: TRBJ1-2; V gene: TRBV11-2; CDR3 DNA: TGTGCCAGCAGCTTAGTACACAACTATGGCTACACCTTC; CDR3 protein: CASSLVHNYGYTF
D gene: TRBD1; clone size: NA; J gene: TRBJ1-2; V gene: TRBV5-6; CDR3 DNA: TGTGCCAGCAGCCCCCAACAGGGGGCTACGGGCTACACCTTC; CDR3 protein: CASSPQQGATGYTF
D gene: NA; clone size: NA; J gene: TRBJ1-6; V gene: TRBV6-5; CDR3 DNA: TGTGCCAGCAGTTATCAGTATAATAATTCACCCCTCCACTTT; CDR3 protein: CASSYQYNNSPLHF
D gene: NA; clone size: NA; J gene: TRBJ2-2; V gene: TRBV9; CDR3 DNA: TGTGCCAGCAGCGACGGGAACACCGGGGAGCTGTTTTTT; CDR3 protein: CASSDGNTGELFF
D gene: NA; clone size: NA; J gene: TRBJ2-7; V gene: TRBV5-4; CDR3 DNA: TGTGCCAGCAGCTCCCGGACGGGAAGAGTCTCCTACGAGCAGTACTTC; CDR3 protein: CASSSRTGRVSYEQYF
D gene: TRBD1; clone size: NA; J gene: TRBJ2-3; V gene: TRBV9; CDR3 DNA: TGTGCCAGCAGCCCGACAGGGTACGCTAGCACAGATACGCAGTATTTT; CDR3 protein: CASSPTGYASTDTQYF
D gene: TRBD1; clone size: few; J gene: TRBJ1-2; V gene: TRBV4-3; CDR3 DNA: TGCGCCAGCAGCACATACGGGACAGGGAGCTATGGCTACACCTTC; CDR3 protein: CASSTYGTGSYGYTF
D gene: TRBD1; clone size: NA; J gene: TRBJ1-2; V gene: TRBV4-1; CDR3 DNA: TGCGCCAGCAGCCAAGAGGACAGGGGGCGTTATGGCTACACCTTC; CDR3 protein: CASSQEDRGRYGYTF
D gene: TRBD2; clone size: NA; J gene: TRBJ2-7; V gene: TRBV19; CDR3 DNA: TGTGCCAGTAGTATAGTCGGCGGGAGGGCCCTCTACGAGCAGTACTTC; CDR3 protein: CASSIVGGRALYEQYF
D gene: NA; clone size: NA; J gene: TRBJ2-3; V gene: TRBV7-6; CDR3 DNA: TGTGCCAGCAGCATTGGGTGGGGCCCAGATACGCAGTATTTT; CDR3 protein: CASSIGWGPDTQYF
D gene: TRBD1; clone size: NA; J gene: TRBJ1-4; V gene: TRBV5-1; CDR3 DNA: TGCGCCAGCAGCTTGGCTGACAGGGGCCGTGAAAAACTGTTTTTT; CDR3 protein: CASSLADRGREKLFF
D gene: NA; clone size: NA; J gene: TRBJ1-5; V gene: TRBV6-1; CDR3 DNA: TGTGCCAGCAGTGAAACCCCCCCGGGGACACTCTTTCAGCCCCAGCATTTT; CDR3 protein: CASSETPPGTLFQPQHF
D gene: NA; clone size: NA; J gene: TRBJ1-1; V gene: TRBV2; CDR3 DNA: TGTGCCAGCAGGGGAGGGGAAGCTTTCTTT; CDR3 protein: CASRGGEAFF
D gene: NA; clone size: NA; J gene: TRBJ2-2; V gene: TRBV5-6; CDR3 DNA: TGTGCCAGCAGCCTTGGAGGCAGGGGAGTCGCCGGGGAGCTGTTTTTT; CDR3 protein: CASSLGGRGVAGELFF
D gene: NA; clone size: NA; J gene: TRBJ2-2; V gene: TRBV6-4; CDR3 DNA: TGTGCCAGCAGTGACTCCTTCACCGGGGAGCTGTTTTTT; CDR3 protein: CASSDSFTGELFF
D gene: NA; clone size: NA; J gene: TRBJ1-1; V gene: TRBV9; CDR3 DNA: TGTGCCAGCAGCGTAGTGTCCGGACCGGGGACTGAAGCTTTCTTT; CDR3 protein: CASSVVSGPGTEAFF
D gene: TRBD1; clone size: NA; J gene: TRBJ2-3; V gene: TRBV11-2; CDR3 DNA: TGTGCCAGCAGTTTGTTAAGGGGACAGGGAGTAGATACGCAGTATTTT; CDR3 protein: CASSLLRGQGVDTQYF
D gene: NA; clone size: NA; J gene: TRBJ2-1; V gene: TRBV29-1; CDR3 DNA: TGCAGCGTTGAACCCAGGGGCTGGAGCTCCTACAATGAGCAGTTCTTC; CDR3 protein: CSVEPRGWSSYNEQFF
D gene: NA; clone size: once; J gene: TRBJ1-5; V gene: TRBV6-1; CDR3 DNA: TGTGCCAGCAACCTAAATCGCCAGGGGCCCCAGCATTTT; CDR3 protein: CASNLNRQGPQHF
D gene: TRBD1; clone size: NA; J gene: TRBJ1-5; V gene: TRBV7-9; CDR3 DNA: TGTGCCAGCAGCTTCGGGACAGACTCCTTTTGGCATCAGCCCCAGCATTTT; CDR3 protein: CASSFGTDSFWHQPQHF
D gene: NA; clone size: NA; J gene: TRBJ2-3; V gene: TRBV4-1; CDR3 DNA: TGCGCCAGCAGCCGAGGGGCTGTAGCGGGCACAGATACGCAGTATTTT; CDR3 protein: CASSRGAVAGTDTQYF